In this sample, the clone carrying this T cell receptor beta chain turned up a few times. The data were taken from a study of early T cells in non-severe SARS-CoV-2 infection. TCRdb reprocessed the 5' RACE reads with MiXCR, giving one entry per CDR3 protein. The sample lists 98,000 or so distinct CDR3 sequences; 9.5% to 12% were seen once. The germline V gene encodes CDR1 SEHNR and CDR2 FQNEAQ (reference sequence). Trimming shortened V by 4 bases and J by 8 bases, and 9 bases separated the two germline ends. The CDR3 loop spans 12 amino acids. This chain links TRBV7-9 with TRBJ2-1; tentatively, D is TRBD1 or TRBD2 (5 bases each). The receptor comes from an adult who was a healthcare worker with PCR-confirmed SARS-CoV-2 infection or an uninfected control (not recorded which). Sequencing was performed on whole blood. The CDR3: CASSSVGDEQFF. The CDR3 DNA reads TGTGCCAGCAGCTCAGTGGGGGATGAGCAGTTCTTC.